The sequence of this T cell receptor beta chain was determined in a study of blood T cells in healthy people across ages. This clonotype occurred a few times. Extraction of total RNA produced a minimum of 5 micrograms from each sample. PCR was performed a second time for about 7 to 12 cycles using a sample-barcoded 5' primer and a J-beta primer mix. Each cDNA molecule was tagged by a template-switch adaptor with 12 random nucleotides. CDR3-containing paired-end reads numbered at least 2.5 million in each sample. TCRdb fed the 5' RACE reads into MiXCR, producing one record per CDR3 protein. The repertoire consists of fewer than 1,200,000 distinct CDR3 sequences, with 25% occurring once and the leading ten covering less than 0.85%. This CDR3 spans 14 amino acids. Germline V CDR1 and CDR2: LGHNA, YNFKEQ. With V trimmed by 4 bases and J by 8 bases, 9 bases remained unmatched. Another study also made use of these data, one on T cells of mothers and their children. From that study: Normalized overlap was always slightly, never significantly, higher in related than unrelated mother-child pairs.

The chain is built from TRBV4-2 and TRBJ1-2; 8 bases align to TRBD1. The specimen sequenced was blood. The TCR originated in a girl between 2 and 10 years old in good health. The CDR3 region has the DNA TGTGCCAGCAGCCCATTACCGGACAGGGCCGGCTACACCTTC. Protein: CASSPLPDRAGYTF.